Listed below are T cell receptor beta chains from one sample, sequenced in a study of blood T cell repertoires in COVID-19. Sequenced by immunoSEQ multiplex PCR; TCRdb stores in-frame clones only, minus some. The sample lists about 200,000 clones, about 85% occurring once. The specimen was PBMCs or T cells enriched from blood (not recorded which). The receptors were sampled from a woman aged 40 to 50 in a cohort exposed to, infected with or recovered from COVID-19 (not recorded which). Each CDR3 is given with its conserved first and last residue. Some rows have no size entry. The others give once, few or many, or a class for an expanded clone.

CDR3	V	size
CAWSTSRGPMGEKLFF	TRBV30	.
CATSKAGQAIHSYNSPLHF	TRBV24-1	.
CASSLRGTNYGYTF	TRBV5-4	.
CASSPSRWPDNGYTF	TRBV28	.
CASSLGAGGIHEQYF	TRBV13	once
CASSLADRGGSYEQYF	TRBV7-6	.
CASSYEGTGGYEQFF	TRBV6-5	.
CASSTDRRLDINQPQHF	TRBV19	.
CASSLEPGGQGNEKLFF	TRBV5-1	.
CASSYQGVGGTDTQYF	TRBV6-6	.